The clone carrying this T cell receptor (beta chain) appeared a few times. What it recognizes is unknown. TCRdb reanalysed the 5' RACE reads using MiXCR and keeps one entry per CDR3 protein. Counted here are around 200,000 distinct CDR3 sequences, more than 15% occurring once; the ten biggest clones make up just over 2%. The data belong to a study of T-cell memory formation after mild COVID-19. Study results and caveats: Several responding clones turned up in pre-infection memory, indicating that cross-reactive memory may have taken part.

V shed 2 bases and J 0 bases; nucleotides not matched to a gene: 10. The length of the CDR3 is 17 residues. In germline, CDR1 is LGHDT, CDR2 YNNKEL (reference sequence). J is TRBJ2-7 and V is TRBV3-1; 7 bases agree with TRBD1. This sequence originates from an adult woman who had mild COVID-19 (a few samples of this study predate the infection). Cell type and time point are not known. The sample comprised PBMCs or a T cell subset sorted from them (not recorded which). CDR3 residues: CASSQSGQVWSSYEQYF. The DNA for the CDR3 is TGTGCCAGCAGCCAATCAGGACAGGTTTGGAGCTCCTACGAGCAGTACTTC.